The 32 T cell receptor beta chains given below trace back to one sample, sequenced in a study of T cell clones after liver transplantation (dated by TCRdb to between 2018 and 2021). The library was obtained by the immunoSEQ multiplex PCR assay. TCRdb took over this immuneACCESS table, retaining in-frame rearrangements with V and J assigned. Such tables are incomplete; in checked studies, under half of the missing clones stem from an unresolved V gene, and the remainder is unexplained. The sample table contains tens of thousands of clones; only one count was recorded for roughly 80% of them. The ten largest clones take up 0.47% of the sample. The sample was CD4+ T cells from blood, taken about 46 months after liver transplant. The receptors stem from a human patient who received a liver transplant. Some T cells may have been brought in with the graft after a transplant.

CDR3 in DNA: TGTGCCAGCAGTTACCTTGTTGGGACAGACCGCACAGATACGCAGTATTTT. Translated: CASSYLVGTDRTDTQYF. The rearrangement joins TRBV27 to TRBJ2-3, with 7 positions matching TRBD1. CDR1 and CDR2 (germline): MNHEY, SMNVEV (reference sequence). This CDR3 spans 17 amino acids. Trimming cost V 4 bases and J 1 base; bases outside gene matches: 11.

The V gene is TRBV30, the J gene TRBJ2-3; 9 bases line up with TRBD2. CDR3 length equals 15 residues. Per germline, CDR1 GTSNPN and CDR2 SVGIG (reference sequence). V was clipped by 1 base and J by 3 bases; unmatched bases: 5. CDR3 region: CAWSGSGSITDTQYF. The CDR3 DNA follows: TGTGCCTGGAGTGGTAGCGGGAGTATTACAGATACGCAGTATTTT.

The chain combines TRBV19 with TRBJ2-5; 7 bases are a match to TRBD1. The germline V gene encodes CDR1 LNHDA and CDR2 SQIVND (reference sequence). The ends lost 6 bases at V and 2 bases at J; junction bases unmatched: 9. CDR3 size: 15 residues. The CDR3 DNA follows: TGTGCCAGTAGCCAAAAGACAGGGCGGCAAGAGACCCAGTACTTC. Amino acid sequence: CASSQKTGRQETQYF.

This clone came up a few times. This chain joins TRBV28 and TRBJ1-2; 12 nucleotides line up with TRBD1. Per germline, CDR1 MDHEN and CDR2 SYDVKM. This CDR3 is 14 amino acids long. V trimming: 8 bases; J trimming: 8 bases; junction bases outside the gene matches: 9. This CDR3 reads CASGPGQGAGGYTF. In DNA, the CDR3 is TGTGCCAGCGGACCGGGACAGGGGGCAGGGGGCTACACCTTC.

The gene calls are TRBV7-2 and TRBJ2-5; no clear D gene. The CDR3 is 16 residues long. CDR1 is SGHTA and CDR2 is FQGNSA in the germline V gene. V gave up 1 base and J gave up 5 bases, with 17 bases separating them. Written as DNA, the CDR3 is TGTGCCAGCAGCTTAGTTGTCGGCGCTCTTACGGAGACCCAGTACTTC. Protein: CASSLVVGALTETQYF.

This sequence joins TRBV10-2 and TRBJ2-4; weak D call: TRBD1 (5 bases). CDR3 length equals 15 residues. V was shortened by 5 bases and J by 0 bases, with 11 bases between the two germline ends. Germline-derived CDR1 and CDR2 are WSHSY and SAAADI. The CDR3 spells CASSPKGLAKNIQYF. CDR3 bases: TGCGCCAGCAGTCCGAAGGGGTTAGCCAAAAACATTCAGTACTTC.

The CDR3 DNA follows: TGCGCCAGCAGCCGGGACAGGGGGTACACAGATACGCAGTATTTT. This codes for CASSRDRGYTDTQYF. The rearrangement uses TRBV5-1 and TRBJ2-3, with TRBD1 matching 11 bases. This CDR3 is built from 15 residues. The junction had 3 bases not matched to a gene; V was cut back by 4 bases and J by 2 bases. CDR1 and CDR2 from the germline V gene are SGHRS and YFSETQ.

The J gene is TRBJ1-5, the V gene TRBV2; no clear D. The CDR3 runs 13 residues. The germline V gene has CDR1 SNHLY and CDR2 FYNNEI. V lost 11 bases, J lost 6 bases, and 17 bases lay in between. The CDR3, as DNA: TGTGCCTCAGCGTCCGAGTCTAGTCAGCCCCAGCATTTT. Translated, it gives CASASESSQPQHF.

This chain uses TRBV28 with TRBJ2-1, with D perhaps matching TRBD2 (6 bases). Germline V gene data show CDR1 as MDHEN and CDR2 as SYDVKM. V lost 6 bases and J 3 bases, leaving 15 bases between the germline ends. The CDR3 consists of 15 residues. In DNA form, the CDR3 reads TGTGCCAGCAGGGGGGACTCATTCCTCTACAATGAGCAGTTCTTC. It specifies CASRGDSFLYNEQFF.

The genes are TRBV9 and TRBJ2-2, with TRBD1 matching over 10 bases. The ends lost 1 base at V and 4 bases at J; junction bases unmatched: 10. This CDR3 has 18 amino acids. Looked up from germline, CDR1 is SGDLS and CDR2 is YYNGEE. The CDR3 loop reads CASSVLPRQGAATGELFF. The CDR3 bases are TGTGCCAGCAGCGTACTACCAAGACAGGGGGCTGCCACCGGGGAGCTGTTTTTT.

This chain links TRBV28 with TRBJ1-2, with D hard to call. This CDR3 contains 12 residues. Germline CDR1 and CDR2: MDHEN and SYDVKM. Trimming shortened V by 5 bases and J by 5 bases, and 9 bases separated the two germline ends. CDR3 DNA sequence: TGTGCCAGCAGTGTCATGAAGTATGGCTACACCTTC. This encodes CASSVMKYGYTF.

The chain employs TRBV7-2 and TRBJ1-5, with D perhaps matching TRBD1 (6 bases). V was pared by 4 bases and J by 4 bases, with 8 bases between. This CDR3 is built from 13 residues. Per the germline V gene, CDR1 is SGHTA and CDR2 is FQGNSA. CDR3 residues: CASSSTGNQPQHF. The DNA of the CDR3 is TGTGCCAGCAGCTCTACAGGGAATCAGCCCCAGCATTTT.

This clone was observed a few times. V gene TRBV9 combines with J gene TRBJ1-2; 10 nucleotides agree with TRBD1. Germline CDR1 is SGDLS and CDR2 is YYNGEE. The junction had 3 bases not matched to a gene; V was cut back by 3 bases and J by 1 base. The CDR3 sequence is 15 residues long. In DNA form, the CDR3 reads TGTGCCAGCAGCGACCGGGACAGGGGTAACTATGGCTACACCTTC. It yields the protein CASSDRDRGNYGYTF.

The chain employs TRBV2 and TRBJ2-1; D call uncertain. The V end lost 6 bases, the J end lost 7 bases, and 10 bases lay between the germline ends. This CDR3 region has 12 residues. Germline CDR1 reads SNHLY; CDR2 reads FYNNEI. CDR3: CASSPDENEQFF. The DNA of the CDR3 is TGTGCCAGCAGCCCGGACGAGAATGAGCAGTTCTTC.

The V call is TRBV7-9, the J call TRBJ1-2, with 11 bases fitting TRBD1. The CDR3 extends over 14 amino acids. V gave up 5 bases and J gave up 8 bases; unmatched junction bases: 7. Germline V lookup: CDR1 SEHNR, CDR2 FQNEAQ (reference sequence). The CDR3, as DNA: TGTGCCAGCAGCATTGGACAGGGGGCGCGAGGCTACACCTTC. Translating gives CASSIGQGARGYTF.

CDR3 in DNA: TGTGCCAGCAGCTTAGTAGCCGACAGGGTAGCCGAGCAGTACTTC. It codes for CASSLVADRVAEQYF. V gene TRBV7-3 combines with J gene TRBJ2-7; 7 nucleotides align to TRBD1. From germline, CDR1 is SGHTA and CDR2 FQGTGA. V shed 2 bases and J 6 bases; nucleotides not matched to a gene: 10. This CDR3 region has 15 residues.

CDR3 sequence: CASSRQETQYF. The CDR3 DNA sequence: TGTGCCAGCAGTCGACAAGAGACCCAGTACTTC. This sequence joins TRBV6-6 and TRBJ2-5, with D hard to call. V gave up 5 bases and J gave up 2 bases, with 3 bases separating them. Looked up from germline, CDR1 is MNHNY and CDR2 is SVGAGI (reference sequence). The CDR3 has 11 amino acids.

The chain is built from TRBV5-1 and TRBJ2-1; 11 nucleotides line up with TRBD1. With 4 bases clipped from V and 4 bases from J, the junction kept 4 bases outside the gene matches. The V gene's germline CDR1 is SGHRS and CDR2 YFSETQ. The CDR3 spans 15 residues. The CDR3 loop reads CASSRTGGGYNEQFF. The CDR3, as DNA: TGCGCCAGCAGCAGGACAGGGGGCGGGTACAATGAGCAGTTCTTC.

The chain joins TRBV28 to TRBJ2-7, with D perhaps being TRBD1 or TRBD2 (6 bases each). Looked up from germline, CDR1 is MDHEN and CDR2 is SYDVKM. This CDR3 is built from 15 residues. Trimming stripped 3 bases from V and 1 base from J, with 13 bases between. The CDR3 region is CASSFGGTTSYEQYF. In DNA, the CDR3 is TGTGCCAGCAGTTTTGGAGGGACAACGTCCTACGAGCAGTACTTC.

This rearrangement joins TRBV5-1 to TRBJ2-7, with a possible D match to TRBD1 (5 bases). Germline V gene data show CDR1 as SGHRS and CDR2 as YFSETQ. This CDR3 comprises 14 residues. V lost 0 bases and J lost 0, with 7 bases in between. CDR3 residues: CASSLGTHSYEQYF. The DNA for the CDR3 is TGCGCCAGCAGCTTGGGGACACACTCCTACGAGCAGTACTTC.

The rearrangement links TRBV5-1 to TRBJ2-2; TRBD2 agrees at 8 bases. With V trimmed by 5 bases and J by 4 bases, 7 bases remained unmatched. The CDR3 extends over 15 amino acids. CDR1 SGHRS and CDR2 YFSETQ come from the germline V gene. The CDR3 reads CASRSLAASTGELFF. Written as DNA, the CDR3 is TGCGCCAGCAGGTCACTAGCGGCCTCCACCGGGGAGCTGTTTTTT.

This chain links TRBV18 with TRBJ1-2; D gene unclear. With 3 bases removed from V and 2 bases from J, the gap between germline ends came to 13 bases. This CDR3 contains 15 residues. CDR1 is KGHSH, CDR2 LQKENI, per germline. Here the CDR3 DNA reads TGTGCCAGCTCACCCCAGGACGGGGAGAACTATGGCTACACCTTC. Its protein is CASSPQDGENYGYTF. The full variable domain, its missing parts supplied by reference TRBV18 and TRBJ1-2, is NAGVMQNPRHLVRRRGQEARLRCSPMKGHSHVYWYRQLPEEGLKFMVYLQKENIIDESGMPKERFSAEFPKEGPSILRIQQVVRGDSAAYFCASSPQDGENYGYTFGSGTRLTVV.

This chain uses TRBV7-9 with TRBJ2-7, with D unclear. Germline CDR1 SEHNR, CDR2 FQNEAQ (reference sequence). Deletions cut 5 bases from V and 0 bases from J, with 11 bases between. This CDR3 contains 14 residues. DNA of the CDR3: TGTGCCAGCAGCGGTCGGATGAGCTCCTACGAGCAGTACTTC. It encodes CASSGRMSSYEQYF.

This clone was recorded only once. CDR3 nucleotides: TGTGCCAGTAGTATTACAGGGCTTGGCTACACCTTC. It specifies CASSITGLGYTF. This chain joins TRBV19 and TRBJ1-2, with a tentative D call TRBD1 (6 bases). Germline assignment: CDR1 LNHDA and CDR2 SQIVND (reference sequence). This CDR3 region has 12 residues. Trimming removed 3 bases at V and 7 bases at J, with 9 bases between. The whole variable domain, filled in from reference TRBV19 and TRBJ1-2, reads DGGITQSPKYLFRKEGQNVTLSCEQNLNHDAMYWYRQDPGQGLRLIYYSQIVNDFQKGDIAEGYSVSREKKESFPLTVTSAQKNPTAFYLCASSITGLGYTFGSGTRLTVV.

The V call is TRBV12-5, the J call TRBJ2-1, with 12 bases aligning to TRBD2. The germline CDR1 and CDR2 sequences are LGHNT and FRNRAP. The CDR3 spans 16 residues. J gave up 5 bases and V 2 bases, and 4 bases lay outside the gene matches. CDR3 loop: CASGLRLAGDHNEQFF. The CDR3 bases are TGTGCTAGTGGTTTGCGACTAGCGGGAGACCACAATGAGCAGTTCTTC.

This chain links TRBV7-2 with TRBJ2-5, with D unclear. This CDR3 spans 13 amino acids. The germline V gene encodes CDR1 SGHTA and CDR2 FQGNSA. V lost 5 bases and J 5 bases, leaving 12 bases between the germline ends. CDR3 coding DNA: TGTGCCAGCAGCGGTTGGGTAGGGGAGACCCAGTACTTC. Its translation is CASSGWVGETQYF.

This sequence joins TRBV15 and TRBJ2-3; 7 nucleotides agree with TRBD1. Looked up from germline, CDR1 is LNHNV and CDR2 is YYDKDF (reference sequence). Trimming removed 5 bases from V and 1 base from J; junction bases left unmatched: 6. The CDR3 spans 15 residues. For the CDR3, the DNA is TGTGCCACCAGCTCACGACAGGGAGGCACAGATACGCAGTATTTT. Translation gives CATSSRQGGTDTQYF.

The CDR3: CASSVESYTEAFF. The CDR3 region has the DNA TGTGCCAGCAGCGTAGAAAGTTACACTGAAGCTTTCTTT. This sequence joins TRBV9 and TRBJ1-1; D uncertain. Germline assignment: CDR1 SGDLS and CDR2 YYNGEE. CDR3 length: 13 amino acids. Trimming took off 0 bases at V and 3 bases at J, with 6 bases between the two ends. The complete variable domain, with remaining parts taken from reference TRBV9 and TRBJ1-1, reads DSGVTQTPKHLITATGQRVTLRCSPRSGDLSVYWYQQSLDQGLQFLIQYYNGEERAKGNILERFSAQQFPDLHSELNLSSLELGDSALYFCASSVESYTEAFFGQGTRLTVV.

The chain is built from TRBV18 and TRBJ2-1; no clear D. Germline V gene lookup returns CDR1 KGHSH and CDR2 LQKENI. This CDR3 is 17 amino acids long. Trimming removed 1 base from V and 4 bases from J, with 17 bases in between. The CDR3 region has the DNA TGTGCCAGCTCACCACGAAGCTCGGGCGGACGTTACAATGAGCAGTTCTTC. This codes for CASSPRSSGGRYNEQFF.

V and J are TRBV5-1 and TRBJ1-1; 7 bases line up with TRBD1. J gave up 2 bases and V 4 bases, and 5 bases lay outside the gene matches. The CDR3 covers 14 residues. Germline CDR1 is SGHRS and CDR2 is YFSETQ. CDR3 DNA sequence: TGCGCCAGCAGCCGCGGACAGGCTAACACTGAAGCTTTCTTT. Amino acid sequence: CASSRGQANTEAFF.

V is TRBV20-1 and J is TRBJ1-1, with TRBD1 as a possible D gene (5 bases). The CDR3 spans 11 residues. V was trimmed by 4 bases and J by 10 bases, leaving 13 bases between them. CDR1 DFQATT and CDR2 SNEGSKA come from the germline V gene (reference sequence). The CDR3 region has the DNA TGCAGTGCTAAGGTTACAGGAGGAGCTTTCTTT. Translation: CSAKVTGGAFF.

This clone is a singleton in its sample. This chain joins TRBV28 and TRBJ1-4; no clear D. V gave up 7 bases and J gave up 6 bases, with 12 bases separating them. Germline values: CDR1 MDHEN, CDR2 SYDVKM. The CDR3 sequence is 13 residues long. The CDR3 is CASTGLQYEKLFF. Here the CDR3 DNA reads TGTGCCAGCACAGGCCTCCAGTATGAAAAACTGTTTTTT.